Shown below are 13 T cell receptor beta chains from a single sample sequenced in a study of shared clonotypes between healthy human individuals. Only in-frame clones appear in the TCRdb table, and some are missing; sequencing was by immunoSEQ multiplex PCR. The sample carries more than 2 million clones, roughly 95% recorded once. The sample comprised naive CD4+ T cells sorted from blood. The subset denotes: CD45RA+ positively selected. The receptors shown here come from a man aged 18-30 years in good health.

In its sample, this clone was seen once. The rearrangement links TRBV18 to TRBJ1-1; D ambiguous. The CDR3 length is 12 residues. CDR1 and CDR2 (germline): KGHSH, LQKENI. V was shortened by 4 bases and J by 6 bases, with 9 bases between the two germline ends. The CDR3 DNA is TGTGCCAGCTCACTTCCCGGGGCTGAAGCTTTCTTT. Protein: CASSLPGAEAFF.

The genes are TRBV2 and TRBJ1-1; a possible D gene is TRBD1 (5 bases). CDR3 length: 14 residues. CDR1 SNHLY and CDR2 FYNNEI come from the germline V gene. V lost 7 bases and J lost 2, with 14 bases in between. The DNA of the CDR3 is TGTGCCAGCAATCGAAATAGGGGAAACACTGAAGCTTTCTTT. Protein: CASNRNRGNTEAFF.

The chain has TRBV11-2 and TRBJ2-2; 10 nucleotides match TRBD2. The CDR3 has 15 amino acids. Germline V gene lookup returns CDR1 SGHAT and CDR2 FQNNGV. V lost 5 bases, J lost 5 bases, and 5 bases stayed unmatched. CDR3 nucleotide sequence: TGTGCCAGCAGCCTAGCGGGGGAAATTACCGGGGAGCTGTTTTTT. Its protein product is CASSLAGEITGELFF. Full variable domain (remainder filled in from reference TRBV11-2 and TRBJ2-2): EAGVAQSPRYKIIEKRQSVAFWCNPISGHATLYWYQQILGQGPKLLIQFQNNGVVDDSQLPKDRFSAERLKGVDSTLKIQPAKLEDSAVYLCASSLAGEITGELFFGEGSRLTVL.

The genes are TRBV28 and TRBJ1-1; perhaps TRBD1 as D (5 bases). The germline CDR1 and CDR2 sequences are MDHEN and SYDVKM. The CDR3 is 16 amino acids. Trimming left V 3 bases short and J 0 bases short, with 14 bases between. CDR3 sequence (DNA): TGTGCCAGCAGTTTCCCGGGCCGAGGGGTGAACACTGAAGCTTTCTTT. Protein product: CASSFPGRGVNTEAFF.

For this clone: This specimen includes other DNA sequences encoding the same CDR3. This rearrangement joins TRBV5-6 to TRBJ1-5, with a weak D call TRBD1 (6 bases). Germline-derived CDR1 and CDR2 are SGHDT and YYEEEE. The CDR3 is made up of 14 amino acids. Trimming removed 0 bases at V and 7 bases at J, with 11 bases between. CDR3 amino acids: CASSLGGGLQPQHF. CDR3 DNA: TGTGCCAGCAGCTTGGGGGGGGGCTTACAGCCCCAGCATTTT.

The rearrangement joins TRBV10-3 to TRBJ1-5; no definite D call. The CDR3 has 13 residues. V was clipped by 0 bases and J by 5 bases, with 5 bases between them. The germline V gene has CDR1 ENHRY and CDR2 SYGVKD. The CDR3 is CAISESSDQPQHF. The CDR3 nucleotides are TGTGCCATCAGTGAGTCCTCGGATCAGCCCCAGCATTTT.

The chain has TRBV30 and TRBJ1-2; possibly TRBD1 for D (5 bases). The ends were cut back, 5 bases at V and 4 bases at J, with 17 bases in the middle. The CDR3 totals 14 residues. CDR1 GTSNPN and CDR2 SVGIG come from the germline V gene (reference sequence). The CDR3 spells CAWFDPGLSYGYTF. The DNA of the CDR3 is TGTGCCTGGTTCGATCCGGGACTTAGCTATGGCTACACCTTC.

The chain recombines TRBV6-1 with TRBJ2-3; no clear D gene. Germline V lookup: CDR1 MNHNS, CDR2 SASEGT. V lost 2 bases and J lost 1, with 10 bases in between. The CDR3 consists of 15 residues. CDR3 nucleotide sequence: TGTGCCAGCAGTGAAAGGTTGGGTGGCACAGATACGCAGTATTTT. Amino acids: CASSERLGGTDTQYF.

The chain employs TRBV6-5 and TRBJ1-5; 11 nucleotides align to TRBD1. Germline V gives CDR1 MNHEY, CDR2 SVGAGI. The CDR3 has 16 residues. With 0 bases clipped from V and 6 bases from J, the junction kept 4 bases outside the gene matches. CDR3 region: CASSYSRDRGSQPQHF. As DNA, the CDR3 is TGTGCCAGCAGTTACTCGAGGGACAGGGGGTCTCAGCCCCAGCATTTT.

The J gene is TRBJ2-7, the V gene TRBV5-1; the match to TRBD1 covers 10 bases. The V segment lost 4 bases and the J segment 5 bases; nucleotides outside the gene matches: 6. This CDR3 is built from 14 residues. CDR1 and CDR2 (germline): SGHRS, YFSETQ. CDR3 protein: CASSRGQGPDEQYF. CDR3 nucleotide sequence: TGCGCCAGCAGCAGGGGACAGGGGCCGGACGAGCAGTACTTC.

The chain combines TRBV10-3 with TRBJ1-2, with 7 bases aligning to TRBD1. The CDR3 extends over 16 amino acids. Germline CDR1 reads ENHRY; CDR2 reads SYGVKD. Trimming at V came to 6 bases and at J to 1 base, leaving 11 bases not matched to a gene. The CDR3 loop is CAISQTGRTLNYGYTF. CDR3 nucleotide sequence: TGTGCCATCAGCCAGACAGGGAGGACGCTTAACTATGGCTACACCTTC.

The chain is built from TRBV6-6 and TRBJ2-5; D unclear. V shed 7 bases and J shed 9 bases, with 15 bases lying between them. The CDR3 has 12 residues. Germline-derived CDR1 and CDR2 are MNHNY and SVGAGI (reference sequence). The CDR3 sequence is CASTAGGSAQYF. CDR3 bases: TGTGCCAGCACCGCAGGCGGTAGTGCCCAGTACTTC.

This chain uses TRBV6-5 with TRBJ2-5; TRBD1 or TRBD2 may be the D gene (5 bases each). CDR1 is MNHEY, CDR2 SVGAGI, per germline. This CDR3 spans 14 amino acids. Trimming took 2 bases from V and 5 from J, leaving 12 bases between them. CDR3 nucleotide sequence: TGTGCCAGCAGTTACCTCCCTTGGGGGGAGACCCAGTACTTC. Translated, it gives CASSYLPWGETQYF.